This T cell receptor beta chain was recorded in a study of monozygotic twins with inflammatory bowel disease. Germline CDR1 is GTSNPN and CDR2 is SVGIG (reference sequence). This CDR3 has 11 residues. TCRdb re-analyzed the 5' RACE reads; it lists each CDR3 protein once, without DNA. The sample has around 410,000 distinct CDR3 sequences; the top ten hold approximately 2.3%. The TCR sequence derives from a human donor with ulcerative colitis or Crohn's disease, or a healthy co-twin of an affected twin (not recorded which). This chain joins TRBV30 and TRBJ1-2. Source material: blood. CDR3 loop: CAWSVLGGYTF.